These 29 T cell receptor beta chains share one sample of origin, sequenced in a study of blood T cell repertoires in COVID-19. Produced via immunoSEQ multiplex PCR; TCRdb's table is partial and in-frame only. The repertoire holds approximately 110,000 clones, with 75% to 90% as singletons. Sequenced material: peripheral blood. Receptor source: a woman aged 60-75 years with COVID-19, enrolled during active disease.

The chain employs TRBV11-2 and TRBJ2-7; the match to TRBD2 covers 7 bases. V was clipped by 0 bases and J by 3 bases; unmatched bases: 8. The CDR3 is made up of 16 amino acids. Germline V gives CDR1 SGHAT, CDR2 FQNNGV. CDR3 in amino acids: CASSLESGEGNYEQYF. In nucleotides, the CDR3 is TGTGCCAGCAGCTTAGAGAGCGGGGAAGGGAACTACGAGCAGTACTTC.

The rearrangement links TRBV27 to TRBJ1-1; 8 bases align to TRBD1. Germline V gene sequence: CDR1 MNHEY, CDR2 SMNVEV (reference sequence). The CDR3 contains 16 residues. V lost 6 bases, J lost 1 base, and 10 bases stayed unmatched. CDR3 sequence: CASSSGQGWPNTEAFF. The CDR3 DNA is TGTGCCAGCAGCTCAGGACAGGGATGGCCGAACACTGAAGCTTTCTTT.

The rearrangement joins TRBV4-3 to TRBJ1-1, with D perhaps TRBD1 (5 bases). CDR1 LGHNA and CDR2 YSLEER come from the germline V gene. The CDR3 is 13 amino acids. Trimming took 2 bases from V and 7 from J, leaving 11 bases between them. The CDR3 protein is CASSQRGPGEAFF. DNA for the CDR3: TGCGCCAGCAGCCAAAGGGGCCCAGGTGAAGCTTTCTTT.

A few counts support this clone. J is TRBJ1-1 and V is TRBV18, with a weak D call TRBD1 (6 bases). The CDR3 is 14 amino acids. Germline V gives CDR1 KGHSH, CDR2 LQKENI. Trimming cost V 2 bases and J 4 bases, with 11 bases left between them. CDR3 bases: TGTGCCAGCTCACCATCGGGGGGCTTCACTGAAGCTTTCTTT. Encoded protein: CASSPSGGFTEAFF.

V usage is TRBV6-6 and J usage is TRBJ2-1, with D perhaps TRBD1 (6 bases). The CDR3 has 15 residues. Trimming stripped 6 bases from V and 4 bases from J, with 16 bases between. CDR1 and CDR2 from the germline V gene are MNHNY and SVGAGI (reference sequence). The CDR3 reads CASRGPGEIYNEQFF. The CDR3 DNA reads TGTGCCAGCAGAGGCCCAGGGGAGATATACAATGAGCAGTTCTTC.

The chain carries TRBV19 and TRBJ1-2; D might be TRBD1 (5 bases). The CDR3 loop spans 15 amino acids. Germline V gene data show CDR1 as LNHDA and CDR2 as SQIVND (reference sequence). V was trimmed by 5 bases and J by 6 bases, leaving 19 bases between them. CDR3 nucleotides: TGTGCCAGTAGTGAAGTGAGCAGGGTTCTCAATGGCTACACCTTC. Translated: CASSEVSRVLNGYTF.

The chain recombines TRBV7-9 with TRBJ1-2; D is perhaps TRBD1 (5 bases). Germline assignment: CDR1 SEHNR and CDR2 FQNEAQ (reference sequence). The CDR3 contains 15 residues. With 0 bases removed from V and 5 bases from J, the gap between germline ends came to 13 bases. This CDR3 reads CASSLAFLDKYGYTF. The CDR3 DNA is TGTGCCAGCAGCTTAGCTTTTTTGGACAAATATGGCTACACCTTC.

The CDR3 DNA follows: TGCGCCAGCAGCGCGGGACAGGGAACCTACGAGCAGTACTTC. Its protein is CASSAGQGTYEQYF. This chain connects TRBV5-1 to TRBJ2-7, with 9 bases identical to TRBD1. Germline V gene data show CDR1 as SGHRS and CDR2 as YFSETQ. Trimming at V came to 4 bases and at J to 2 bases, leaving 4 bases not matched to a gene. The CDR3 is 14 residues long.

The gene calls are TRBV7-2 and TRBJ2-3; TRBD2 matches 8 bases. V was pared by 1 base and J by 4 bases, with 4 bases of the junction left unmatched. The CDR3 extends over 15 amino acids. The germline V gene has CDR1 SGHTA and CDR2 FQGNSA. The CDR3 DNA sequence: TGTGCCAGCAGCTTAGTCGGGGGGGCATCAGATACGCAGTATTTT. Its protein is CASSLVGGASDTQYF.

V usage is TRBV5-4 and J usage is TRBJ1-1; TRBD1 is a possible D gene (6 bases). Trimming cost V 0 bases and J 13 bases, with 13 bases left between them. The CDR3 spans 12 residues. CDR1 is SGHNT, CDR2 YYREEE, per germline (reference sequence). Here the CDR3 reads CASSLESGVVFF. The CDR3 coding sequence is TGTGCCAGCAGCTTGGAATCAGGGGTGGTTTTCTTT. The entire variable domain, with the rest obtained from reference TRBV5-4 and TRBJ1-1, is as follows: ETGVTQSPTHLIKTRGQQVTLRCSSQSGHNTVSWYQQALGQGPQFIFQYYREEENGRGNFPPRFSGLQFPNYSSELNVNALELDDSALYLCASSLESGVVFFGQGTRLTVV.

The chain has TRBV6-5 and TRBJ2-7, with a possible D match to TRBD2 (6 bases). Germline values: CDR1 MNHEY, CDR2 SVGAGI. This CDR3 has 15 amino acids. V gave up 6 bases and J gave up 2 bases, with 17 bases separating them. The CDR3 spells CASRRGRSGTYEQYF. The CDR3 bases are TGTGCCAGCAGAAGAGGACGTAGCGGAACCTACGAGCAGTACTTC.

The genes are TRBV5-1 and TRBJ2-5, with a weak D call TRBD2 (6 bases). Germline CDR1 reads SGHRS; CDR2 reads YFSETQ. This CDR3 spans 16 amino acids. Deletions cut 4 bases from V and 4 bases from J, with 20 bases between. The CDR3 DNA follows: TGCGCCAGCAGCCCCGGGGACTCGTGGGATTCAGAGACCCAGTACTTC. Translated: CASSPGDSWDSETQYF.

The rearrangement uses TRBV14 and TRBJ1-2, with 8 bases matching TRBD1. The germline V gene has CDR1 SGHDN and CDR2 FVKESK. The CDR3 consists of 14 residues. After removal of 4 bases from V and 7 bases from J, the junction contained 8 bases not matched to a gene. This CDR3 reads CASSPRQGSFGYTF. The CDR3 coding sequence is TGTGCCAGCAGCCCTCGACAGGGGAGTTTTGGCTACACCTTC.

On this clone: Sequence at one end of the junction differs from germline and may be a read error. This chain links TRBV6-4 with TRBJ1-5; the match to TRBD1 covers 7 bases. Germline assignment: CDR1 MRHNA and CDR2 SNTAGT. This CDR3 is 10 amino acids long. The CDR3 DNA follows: TGTGCCAGCAGCACAGGGGACCCGTTGTTT. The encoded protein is CASSTGDPLF.

CDR3 DNA: TGTGCCTGGAGGGCTGACAGGGTGGATGGCTACACCTTC. It yields the protein CAWRADRVDGYTF. J is TRBJ1-2 and V is TRBV30; 7 nucleotides line up with TRBD1. V dropped 3 bases and J dropped 6; count of bases not matched to a gene: 7. Germline assignment: CDR1 GTSNPN and CDR2 SVGIG (reference sequence). The CDR3 covers 13 residues.

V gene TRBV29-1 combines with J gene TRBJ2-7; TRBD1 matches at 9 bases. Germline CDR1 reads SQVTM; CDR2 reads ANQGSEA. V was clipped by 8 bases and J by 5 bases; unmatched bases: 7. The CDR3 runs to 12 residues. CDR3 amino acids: CSSRTGEDEQYF. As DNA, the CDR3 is TGCAGCTCCCGGACAGGGGAGGACGAGCAGTACTTC.

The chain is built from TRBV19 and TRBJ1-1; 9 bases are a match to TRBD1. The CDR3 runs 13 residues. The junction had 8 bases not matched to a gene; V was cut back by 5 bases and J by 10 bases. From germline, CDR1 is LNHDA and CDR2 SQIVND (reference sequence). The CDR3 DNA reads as TGTGCCAGTAGTGCGACCGGGACAGGGTTAGCTTTCTTT. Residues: CASSATGTGLAFF.

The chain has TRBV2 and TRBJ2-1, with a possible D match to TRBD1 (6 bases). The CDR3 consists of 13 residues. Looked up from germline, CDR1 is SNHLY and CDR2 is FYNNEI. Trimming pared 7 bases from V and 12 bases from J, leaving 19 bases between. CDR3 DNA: TGTGCCAGCACCTCACTACGGACAGAGCCGCAGTTCTTC. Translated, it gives CASTSLRTEPQFF.

CDR3 sequence: CASSMTGEGYEQYF. The CDR3 region has the DNA TGTGCCAGCAGCATGACAGGGGAGGGCTACGAGCAGTACTTC. The chain employs TRBV7-6 and TRBJ2-7; tentative D call: TRBD1 (8 bases). The V and J ends lost 5 bases and 3 bases respectively, with 14 bases between them. Germline CDR1 reads SGHVS; CDR2 reads FNYEAQ. The CDR3 runs 14 residues. The full variable domain, its missing parts supplied by reference TRBV7-6 and TRBJ2-7, is GAGVSQSPRYKVTKRGQDVALRCDPISGHVSLYWYRQALGQGPEFLTYFNYEAQQDKSGLPNDRFSAERPEGSISTLTIQRTEQRDSAMYRCASSMTGEGYEQYFGPGTRLTVT.

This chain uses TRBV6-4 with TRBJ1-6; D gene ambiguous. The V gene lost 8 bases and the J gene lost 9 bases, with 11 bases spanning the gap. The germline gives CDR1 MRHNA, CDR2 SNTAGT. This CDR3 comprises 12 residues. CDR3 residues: CASGVRGSPLHF. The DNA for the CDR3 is TGTGCCAGCGGGGTTCGGGGTTCACCCCTCCACTTT.

In nucleotides, the CDR3 is TGCGCCAGCAGCCATGCCGGGACAGGGGTATACGAGCAGTACTTC. Encoded protein: CASSHAGTGVYEQYF. The chain is built from TRBV4-1 and TRBJ2-7, with TRBD1 identical over 10 bases. The CDR3 extends over 15 amino acids. Trimming removed 3 bases from V and 4 bases from J; junction bases left unmatched: 6. Germline-derived CDR1 and CDR2 are MGHRA and YSYEKL.

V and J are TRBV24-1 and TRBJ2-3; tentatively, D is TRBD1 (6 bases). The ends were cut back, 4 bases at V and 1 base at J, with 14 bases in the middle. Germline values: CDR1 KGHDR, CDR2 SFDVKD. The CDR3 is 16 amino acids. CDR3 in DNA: TGTGCCACCAGTGACCCAGGGGAATTCGGCACAGATACGCAGTATTTT. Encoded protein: CATSDPGEFGTDTQYF.

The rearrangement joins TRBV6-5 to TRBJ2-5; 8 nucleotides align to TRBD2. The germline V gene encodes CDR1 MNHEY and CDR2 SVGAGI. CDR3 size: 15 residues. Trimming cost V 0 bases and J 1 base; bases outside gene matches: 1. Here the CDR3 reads CASSYSGGAQETQYF. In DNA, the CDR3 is TGTGCCAGCAGTTACTCCGGGGGGGCCCAAGAGACCCAGTACTTC.

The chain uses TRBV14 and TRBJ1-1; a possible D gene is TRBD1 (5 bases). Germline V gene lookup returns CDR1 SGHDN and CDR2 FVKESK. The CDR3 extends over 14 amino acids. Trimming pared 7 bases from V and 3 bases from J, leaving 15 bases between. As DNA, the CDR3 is TGTGCCAGCACCCAGGGAACAGCGGACACTGAAGCTTTCTTT. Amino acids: CASTQGTADTEAFF.

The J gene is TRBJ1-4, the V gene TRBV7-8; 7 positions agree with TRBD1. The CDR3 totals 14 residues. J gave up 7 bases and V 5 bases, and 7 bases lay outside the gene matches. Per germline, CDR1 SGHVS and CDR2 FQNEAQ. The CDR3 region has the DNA TGTGCCAGCAGCCACAGGGGAGGAGGTGAAAAACTGTTTTTT. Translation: CASSHRGGGEKLFF.

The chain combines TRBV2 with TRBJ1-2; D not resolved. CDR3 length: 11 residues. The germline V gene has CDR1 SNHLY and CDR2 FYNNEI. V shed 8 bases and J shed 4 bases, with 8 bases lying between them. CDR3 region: CASSSSYGYTF. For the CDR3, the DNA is TGTGCCAGCTCGTCTAGCTATGGCTACACCTTC.

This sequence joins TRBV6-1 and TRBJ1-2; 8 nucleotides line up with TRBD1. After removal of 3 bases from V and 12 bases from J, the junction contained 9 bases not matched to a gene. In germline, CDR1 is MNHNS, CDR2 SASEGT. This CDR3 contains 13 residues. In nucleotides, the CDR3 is TGTGCCAGCAGTGATGGACAGGGAGTTGCTGACACCTTC. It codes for CASSDGQGVADTF.

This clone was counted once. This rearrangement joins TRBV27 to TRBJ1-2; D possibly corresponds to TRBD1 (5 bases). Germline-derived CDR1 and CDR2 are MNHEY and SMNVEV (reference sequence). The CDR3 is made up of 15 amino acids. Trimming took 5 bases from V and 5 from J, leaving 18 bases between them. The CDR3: CASSPSGGGGYGYTF. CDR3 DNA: TGTGCCAGCAGTCCCTCCGGCGGGGGGGGGTATGGCTACACCTTC.

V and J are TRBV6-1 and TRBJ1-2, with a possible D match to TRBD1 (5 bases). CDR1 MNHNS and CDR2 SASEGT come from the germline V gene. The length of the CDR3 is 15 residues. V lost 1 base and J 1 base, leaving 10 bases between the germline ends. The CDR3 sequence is CASSEEEGINYGYTF. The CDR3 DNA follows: TGTGCCAGCAGTGAAGAGGAGGGGATTAACTATGGCTACACCTTC.